This T cell receptor (beta chain) derives from a study of T-cell memory formation after mild COVID-19. At the level of the study: TCR clusters were mostly donor specific.

TCRdb used MiXCR to reprocess the 5' RACE reads, holding one entry per CDR3 protein. The sample includes more than 150,000 distinct CDR3 sequences, around 20% of them seen just once. Study observations and caveats: Contracting CD8+ clones were enriched in EMRA, CD4+ mainly in CM and EM. Pre-infection memory showed some responding clones, and this suggested that cross-reactive memory joined. Specificity for SARS-CoV-2 was not confirmed among the second-wave clones peaking on day 37.

J lost 1 base, V lost 4 bases, and 3 bases had no gene match. In germline, CDR1 is DFQATT, CDR2 SNEGSKA (reference sequence). This CDR3 is built from 15 residues. This clonotype was seen a handful of times. Its antigen is currently unknown. The sample comprised PBMCs or a T cell subset sorted from them (not recorded which). The J gene is TRBJ2-5, the V gene TRBV20-1; TRBD2 matches 13 bases. The TCR originated in a man aged 18 to 30 who had mild COVID-19 (a few samples of this study predate the infection). Cell type and time point are not known. CDR3 amino acids: CSAIGTSGAQETQYF. CDR3 coding DNA: TGCAGTGCTATAGGGACTAGCGGGGCCCAAGAGACCCAGTACTTC.